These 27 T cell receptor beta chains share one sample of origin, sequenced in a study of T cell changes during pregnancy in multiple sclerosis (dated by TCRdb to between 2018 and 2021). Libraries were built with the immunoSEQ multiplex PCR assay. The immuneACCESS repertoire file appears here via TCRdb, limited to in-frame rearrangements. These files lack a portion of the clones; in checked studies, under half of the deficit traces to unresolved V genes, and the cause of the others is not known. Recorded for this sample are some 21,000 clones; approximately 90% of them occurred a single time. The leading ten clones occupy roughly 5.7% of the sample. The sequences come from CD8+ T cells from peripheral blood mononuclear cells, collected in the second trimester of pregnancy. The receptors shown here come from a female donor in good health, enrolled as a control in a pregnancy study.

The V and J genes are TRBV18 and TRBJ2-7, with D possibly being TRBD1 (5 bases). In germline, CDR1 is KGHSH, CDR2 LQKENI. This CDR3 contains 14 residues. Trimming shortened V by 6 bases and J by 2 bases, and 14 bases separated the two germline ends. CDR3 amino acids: CASSDTGSPYEQYF. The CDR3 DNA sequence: TGTGCCAGCTCCGATACAGGTTCCCCCTACGAGCAGTACTTC.

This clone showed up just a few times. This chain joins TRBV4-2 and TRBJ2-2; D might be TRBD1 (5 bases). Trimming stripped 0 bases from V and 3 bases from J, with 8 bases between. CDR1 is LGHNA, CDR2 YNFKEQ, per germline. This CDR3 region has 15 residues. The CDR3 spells CASSQEGRDTGELFF. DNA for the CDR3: TGTGCCAGCAGCCAAGAGGGGCGCGACACCGGGGAGCTGTTTTTT.

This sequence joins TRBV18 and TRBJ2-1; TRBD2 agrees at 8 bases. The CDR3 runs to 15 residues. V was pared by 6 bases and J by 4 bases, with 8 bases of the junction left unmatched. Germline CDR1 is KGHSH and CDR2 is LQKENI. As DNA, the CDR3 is TGTGCCAGCTCCCTGGCTGCGGGAGGTTACAATGAGCAGTTCTTC. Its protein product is CASSLAAGGYNEQFF. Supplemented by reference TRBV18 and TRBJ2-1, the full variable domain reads NAGVMQNPRHLVRRRGQEARLRCSPMKGHSHVYWYRQLPEEGLKFMVYLQKENIIDESGMPKERFSAEFPKEGPSILRIQQVVRGDSAAYFCASSLAAGGYNEQFFGPGTRLTVL.

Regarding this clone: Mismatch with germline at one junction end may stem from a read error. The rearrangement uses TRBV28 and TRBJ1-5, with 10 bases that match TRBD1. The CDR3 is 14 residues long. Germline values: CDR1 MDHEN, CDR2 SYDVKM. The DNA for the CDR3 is TGTGCCAGCAGTTTTCGGACCGGGACAGGGGAGAGAAATTTT. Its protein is CASSFRTGTGERNF.

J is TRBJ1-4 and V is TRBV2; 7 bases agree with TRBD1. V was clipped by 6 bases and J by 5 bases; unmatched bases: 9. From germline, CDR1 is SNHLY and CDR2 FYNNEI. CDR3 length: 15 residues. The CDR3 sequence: CASRNRQGINEKLFF. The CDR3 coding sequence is TGTGCCAGCAGGAATCGACAGGGCATAAATGAAAAACTGTTTTTT.

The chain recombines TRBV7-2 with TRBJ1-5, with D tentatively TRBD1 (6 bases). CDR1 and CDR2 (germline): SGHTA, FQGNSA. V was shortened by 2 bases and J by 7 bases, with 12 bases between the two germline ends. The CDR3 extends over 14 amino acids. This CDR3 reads CASSLLQGYQPQHF. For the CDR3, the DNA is TGTGCCAGCAGCTTACTCCAGGGGTACCAGCCCCAGCATTTT.

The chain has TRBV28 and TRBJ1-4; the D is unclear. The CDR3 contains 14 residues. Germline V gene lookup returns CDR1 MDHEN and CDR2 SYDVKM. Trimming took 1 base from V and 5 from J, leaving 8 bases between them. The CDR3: CASSLYGMNEKLFF. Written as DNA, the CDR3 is TGTGCCAGCAGTTTATACGGTATGAATGAAAAACTGTTTTTT.

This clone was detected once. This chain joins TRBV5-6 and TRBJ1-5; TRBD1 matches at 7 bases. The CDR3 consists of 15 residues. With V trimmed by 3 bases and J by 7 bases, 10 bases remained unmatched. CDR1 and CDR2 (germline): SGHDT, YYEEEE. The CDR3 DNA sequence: TGTGCCAGCAGCTGGGGAACAGGGGTGATGCAGCCCCAGCATTTT. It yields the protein CASSWGTGVMQPQHF.

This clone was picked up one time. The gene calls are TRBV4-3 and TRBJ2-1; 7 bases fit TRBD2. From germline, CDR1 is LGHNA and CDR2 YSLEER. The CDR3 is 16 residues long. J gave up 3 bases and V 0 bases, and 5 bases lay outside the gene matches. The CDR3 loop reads CASSQESGGSYNEQFF. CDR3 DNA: TGCGCCAGCAGCCAAGAATCTGGCGGGAGCTACAATGAGCAGTTCTTC.

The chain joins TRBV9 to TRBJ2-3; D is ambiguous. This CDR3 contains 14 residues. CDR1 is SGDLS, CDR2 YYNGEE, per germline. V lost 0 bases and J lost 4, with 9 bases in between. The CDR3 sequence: CASSVVGPADTQYF. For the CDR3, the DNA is TGTGCCAGCAGCGTAGTCGGTCCGGCAGATACGCAGTATTTT.

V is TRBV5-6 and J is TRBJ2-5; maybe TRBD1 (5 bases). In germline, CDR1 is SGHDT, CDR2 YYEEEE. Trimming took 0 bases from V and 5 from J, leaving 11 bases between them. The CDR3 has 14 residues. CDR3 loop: CASSLALGRETQYF. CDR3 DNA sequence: TGTGCCAGCAGCTTGGCCTTGGGGCGGGAGACCCAGTACTTC.

DNA for the CDR3: TGTGCCAGCAGTCCTAGACAGACGAGCTCCTACAATGAGCAGTTCTTC. Protein sequence: CASSPRQTSSYNEQFF. The gene calls are TRBV27 and TRBJ2-1; D perhaps matches TRBD1 (5 bases). The V end was cut by 5 bases, the J end by 0 bases, with 14 bases between. The germline gives CDR1 MNHEY, CDR2 SMNVEV (reference sequence). This CDR3 region has 16 residues.

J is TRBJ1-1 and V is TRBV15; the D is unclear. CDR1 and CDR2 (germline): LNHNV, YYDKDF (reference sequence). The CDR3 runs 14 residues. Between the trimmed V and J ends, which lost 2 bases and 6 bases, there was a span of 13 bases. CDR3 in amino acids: CATSRSRDIPEAFF. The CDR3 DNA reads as TGTGCCACCAGCAGAAGTAGAGATATTCCTGAAGCTTTCTTT.

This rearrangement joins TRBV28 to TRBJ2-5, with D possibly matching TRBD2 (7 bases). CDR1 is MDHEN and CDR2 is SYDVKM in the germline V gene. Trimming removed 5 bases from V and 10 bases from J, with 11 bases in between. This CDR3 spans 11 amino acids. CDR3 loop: CASSRGGNQYF. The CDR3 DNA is TGTGCCAGCAGTAGGGGGGGGAACCAGTACTTC. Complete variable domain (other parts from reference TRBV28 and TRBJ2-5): DVKVTQSSRYLVKRTGEKVFLECVQDMDHENMFWYRQDPGLGLRLIYFSYDVKMKEKGDIPEGYSVSREKKERFSLILESASTNQTSMYLCASSRGGNQYFGPGTRLLVL.

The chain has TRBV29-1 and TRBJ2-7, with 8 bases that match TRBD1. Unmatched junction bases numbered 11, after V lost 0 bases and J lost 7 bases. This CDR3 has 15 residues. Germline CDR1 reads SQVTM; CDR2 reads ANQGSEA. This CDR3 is CSVEDGARTGKEQYF. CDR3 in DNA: TGCAGCGTTGAAGATGGTGCTCGGACAGGGAAAGAGCAGTACTTC.

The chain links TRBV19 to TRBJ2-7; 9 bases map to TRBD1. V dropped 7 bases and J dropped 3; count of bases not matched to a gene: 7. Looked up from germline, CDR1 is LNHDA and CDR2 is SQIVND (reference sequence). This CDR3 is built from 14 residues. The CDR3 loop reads CASKPGQGFYEQYF. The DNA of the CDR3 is TGTGCCAGTAAACCGGGACAGGGATTCTACGAGCAGTACTTC.

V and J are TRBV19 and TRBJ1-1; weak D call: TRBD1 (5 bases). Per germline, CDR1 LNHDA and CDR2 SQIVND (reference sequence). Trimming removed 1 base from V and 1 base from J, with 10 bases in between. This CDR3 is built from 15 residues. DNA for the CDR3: TGTGCCAGTAGTATAGTTGGAGGGGCGAACACTGAAGCTTTCTTT. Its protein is CASSIVGGANTEAFF.

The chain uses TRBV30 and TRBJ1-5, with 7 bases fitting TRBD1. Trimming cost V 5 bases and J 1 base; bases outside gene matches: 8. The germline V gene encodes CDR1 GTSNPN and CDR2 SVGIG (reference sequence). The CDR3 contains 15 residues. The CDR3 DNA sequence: TGTGCCTGGGCCGATACAGGGGAAAGCAATCAGCCCCAGCATTTT. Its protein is CAWADTGESNQPQHF.

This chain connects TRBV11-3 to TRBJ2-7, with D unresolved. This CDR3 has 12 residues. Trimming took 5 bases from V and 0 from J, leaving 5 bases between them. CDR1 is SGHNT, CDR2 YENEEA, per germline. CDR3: CASSPSSYEQYF. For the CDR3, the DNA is TGTGCCAGCAGCCCTAGCTCCTACGAGCAGTACTTC. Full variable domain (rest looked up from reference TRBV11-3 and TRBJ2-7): EAGVVQSPRYKIIEKKQPVAFWCNPISGHNTLYWYLQNLGQGPELLIRYENEEAVDDSQLPKDRFSAERLKGVDSTLKIQPAELGDSAVYLCASSPSSYEQYFGPGTRLTVT.

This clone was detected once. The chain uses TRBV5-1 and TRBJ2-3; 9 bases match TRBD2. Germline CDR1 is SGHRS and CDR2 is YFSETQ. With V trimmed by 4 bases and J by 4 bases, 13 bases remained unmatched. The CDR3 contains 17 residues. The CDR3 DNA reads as TGCGCCAGCAGCCAATGGAGTAGCGGGAGTGGGGCAGATACGCAGTATTTT. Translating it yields CASSQWSSGSGADTQYF.

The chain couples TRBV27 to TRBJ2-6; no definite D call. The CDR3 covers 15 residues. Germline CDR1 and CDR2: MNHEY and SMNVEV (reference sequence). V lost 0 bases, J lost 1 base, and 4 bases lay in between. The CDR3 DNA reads TGTGCCAGCAGTTTATCGAGGTCTGGGGCCAACGTCCTGACTTTC. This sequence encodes CASSLSRSGANVLTF.

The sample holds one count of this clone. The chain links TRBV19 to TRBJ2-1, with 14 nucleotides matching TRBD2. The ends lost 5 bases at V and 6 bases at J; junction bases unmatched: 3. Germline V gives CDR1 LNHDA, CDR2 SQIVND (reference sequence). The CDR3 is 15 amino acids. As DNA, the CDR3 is TGTGCCAGTAGTCTCGGACTAGCGGGAGGCAATGAGCAGTTCTTC. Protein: CASSLGLAGGNEQFF.

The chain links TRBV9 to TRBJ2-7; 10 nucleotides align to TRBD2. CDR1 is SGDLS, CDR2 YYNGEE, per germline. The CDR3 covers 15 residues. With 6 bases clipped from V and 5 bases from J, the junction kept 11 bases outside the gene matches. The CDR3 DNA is TGTGCCAGCACCCCGAGCGGGAGGGCCCTGGACGAGCAGTACTTC. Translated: CASTPSGRALDEQYF.

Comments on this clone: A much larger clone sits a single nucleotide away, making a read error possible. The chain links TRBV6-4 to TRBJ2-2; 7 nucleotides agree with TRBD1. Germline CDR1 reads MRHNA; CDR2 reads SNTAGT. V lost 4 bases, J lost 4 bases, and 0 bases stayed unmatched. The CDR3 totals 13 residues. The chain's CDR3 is CASSAGGTGELFF. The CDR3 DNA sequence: TGTGCCAGCAGTGCAGGGGGCACCGGGGAGCTGTTTTTT.

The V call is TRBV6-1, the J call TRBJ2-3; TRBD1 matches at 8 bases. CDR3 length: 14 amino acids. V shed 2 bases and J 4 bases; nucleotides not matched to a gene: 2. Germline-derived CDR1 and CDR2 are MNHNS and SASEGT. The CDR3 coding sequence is TGTGCCAGCAGTGAATCAGGGGGCGCAGATACGCAGTATTTT. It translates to CASSESGGADTQYF.

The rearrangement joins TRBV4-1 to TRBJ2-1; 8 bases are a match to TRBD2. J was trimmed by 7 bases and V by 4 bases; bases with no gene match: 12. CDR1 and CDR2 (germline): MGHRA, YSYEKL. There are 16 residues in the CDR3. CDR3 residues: CASSPTTSARVNEQFF. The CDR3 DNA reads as TGCGCCAGCAGCCCAACGACTAGCGCGCGCGTTAATGAGCAGTTCTTC.

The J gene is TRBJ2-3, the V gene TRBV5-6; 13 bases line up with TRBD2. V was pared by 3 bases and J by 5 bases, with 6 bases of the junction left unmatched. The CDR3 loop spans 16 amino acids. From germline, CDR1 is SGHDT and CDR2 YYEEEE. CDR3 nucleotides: TGTGCCAGCAGCTGGTGGACTAGCGGGAGTTTAGATACGCAGTATTTT. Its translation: CASSWWTSGSLDTQYF.